What follows are 6 T cell receptor beta chains derived from one specimen sequenced in a study of CD8 T cells in ankylosing spondylitis. Each CDR3 protein gets one entry after TCRdb re-called the 5' RACE reads with MiXCR. The data hold approximately 140,000 distinct CDR3 sequences, with roughly 8.8% observed a single time. The material sequenced was blood, either unsorted or a sorted T cell fraction (not recorded which). All receptors come from a male donor with ankylosing spondylitis or in good health (not recorded which).

This clonotype was counted only a few times. V usage is TRBV20-1 and J usage is TRBJ2-3; 7 bases are a match to TRBD1. With 3 bases clipped from V and 5 bases from J, the junction kept 11 bases outside the gene matches. The germline CDR1 and CDR2 sequences are DFQATT and SNEGSKA (reference sequence). This CDR3 has 15 residues. CDR3 sequence: CSASVRPGGIDTQYF. Here the CDR3 DNA reads TGCAGTGCTAGTGTCCGGCCAGGGGGAATAGATACGCAGTATTTT.

This clonotype was observed once. Given a much more abundant clone one base away, this may be a read error. J is TRBJ2-5 and V is TRBV20-1, with 9 positions matching TRBD1. This CDR3 has 16 residues. Germline V gene data show CDR1 as DFQATT and CDR2 as SNEGSKA (reference sequence). In nucleotides, the CDR3 is TGCTGTGCTAGAGATGGGGGACAGGGTGGTGGAGAGACCCAGTACTTC. Protein sequence: CCARDGGQGGGETQYF.

This clonotype was found many times. DNA for the CDR3: TGCAGCGTCAGGGATGCTCCTGGCTACACCTTC. Translated, it gives CSVRDAPGYTF. J is TRBJ1-2 and V is TRBV29-1, with a possible D match to TRBD1 (5 bases). V was clipped by 6 bases and J by 7 bases, with 12 bases between them. The CDR3 is made up of 11 amino acids. Germline V lookup: CDR1 SQVTM, CDR2 ANQGSEA.

This clonotype was counted at least ten times. The chain is built from TRBV5-1 and TRBJ2-3; TRBD2 agrees at 9 bases. From germline, CDR1 is SGHRS and CDR2 YFSETQ. The CDR3 runs to 16 residues. The V gene end was trimmed by 0 bases and the J gene end by 2 bases; junction bases not matched to a gene: 4. CDR3 nucleotide sequence: TGCGCCAGCAGCTTGGTTAGGACTAGCGACACAGATACGCAGTATTTT. Translation: CASSLVRTSDTDTQYF.

A note on this clonotype: This may be a read error, as it is one base from a much larger clone. The chain couples TRBV5-1 to TRBJ2-3, with D possibly matching TRBD2 (5 bases). Deletions cut 3 bases from V and 3 bases from J, with 14 bases between. In germline, CDR1 is SGHRS, CDR2 YFSETQ. The CDR3 is made up of 15 amino acids. The CDR3 nucleotides are TGCGCCAGCAGCTCGGGGTTTCTAAGAACAGATACGCAGTATTTT. As protein: CASSSGFLRTDTQYF.

This clonotype has ten or more counts. This chain links TRBV27 with TRBJ2-2; 8 bases line up with TRBD1. CDR3 length equals 17 residues. Germline V lookup: CDR1 MNHEY, CDR2 SMNVEV (reference sequence). The junction had 12 bases not matched to a gene; V was cut back by 3 bases and J by 6 bases. The chain's CDR3 is CASSFLGGNRGAGELFF. CDR3 nucleotide sequence: TGTGCCAGCAGTTTCCTAGGGGGGAACAGGGGGGCCGGGGAGCTGTTTTTT.